This TCR beta chain was obtained from a study of early T cells in non-severe SARS-CoV-2 infection. This clonotype was counted only a few times. TCRdb reprocessed the 5' RACE reads via MiXCR and lists one record per CDR3 protein. Of under 45,000 distinct CDR3 sequences in the sample, about 8% were seen once. V was clipped by 5 bases and J by 2 bases; unmatched bases: 7. Germline V gene data show CDR1 as MDHEN and CDR2 as SYDVKM. The CDR3 length is 15 residues. This receptor was taken from an adult who was a healthcare worker with PCR-confirmed SARS-CoV-2 infection or an uninfected control (not recorded which). The sequences come from whole blood, collected at baseline. The chain is built from TRBV28 and TRBJ2-5; 8 nucleotides agree with TRBD2. The CDR3 loop reads CASSPGGGPQETQYF. The CDR3 region has the DNA TGTGCCAGCAGTCCCGGGGGGGGGCCACAAGAGACCCAGTACTTC. The whole variable domain, remainder taken from reference TRBV28 and TRBJ2-5, is DVKVTQSSRYLVKRTGEKVFLECVQDMDHENMFWYRQDPGLGLRLIYFSYDVKMKEKGDIPEGYSVSREKKERFSLILESASTNQTSMYLCASSPGGGPQETQYFGPGTRLLVL.